Presented here are 9 T cell receptor beta chains from one specimen sequenced in a study of cytomegalovirus exposure and HLA in healthy donors. Primers for the PCR totalled 60 Vbeta and 13 Jbeta. Data came from immunoSEQ multiplex PCR; TCRdb stores just in-frame clones and leaves some out. Of some 180,000 clones detected, roughly 74% appear once; the ten largest clones hold approximately 1.8%. The source material was PBMCs. Receptors were obtained from a woman in her twenties or thirties in good health and CMV-seronegative.

The chain uses TRBV4-3 and TRBJ2-2; 11 nucleotides agree with TRBD1. The length of the CDR3 is 15 residues. Per germline, CDR1 LGHNA and CDR2 YSLEER. Unmatched junction bases numbered 3, after V lost 3 bases and J lost 6 bases. This chain's CDR3 is CASSQGTGGPGELFF. The CDR3 nucleotides read TGCGCCAGCAGCCAGGGGACAGGGGGGCCCGGGGAGCTGTTTTTT.

The CDR3 sequence: CASSAGNNMFSGNTIYF. The CDR3 region has the DNA TGTGCCAGCAGCGCCGGGAATAATATGTTCTCTGGAAACACCATATATTTT. The chain links TRBV7-8 to TRBJ1-3; D is uncertain. With 5 bases removed from V and 0 bases from J, the gap between germline ends came to 17 bases. Germline CDR1 reads SGHVS; CDR2 reads FQNEAQ. This CDR3 is 17 amino acids long.

The chain is built from TRBV4-3 and TRBJ2-7; tentatively, D is TRBD2 (5 bases). The ends were cut back, 0 bases at V and 3 bases at J, with 12 bases in the middle. This CDR3 has 15 amino acids. Looked up from germline, CDR1 is LGHNA and CDR2 is YSLEER. The CDR3 nucleotides are TGCGCCAGCAGCCAAGATAGAGCGGAGAACTACGAGCAGTACTTC. It is translated as CASSQDRAENYEQYF.

The chain links TRBV5-1 to TRBJ1-1; D unclear. CDR1 and CDR2 (germline): SGHRS, YFSETQ. With 1 base removed from V and 3 bases from J, the gap between germline ends came to 10 bases. The length of the CDR3 is 14 residues. CDR3 bases: TGCGCCAGCAGCTTGAACCCGGGAGACACTGAAGCTTTCTTT. Encoded protein: CASSLNPGDTEAFF.

The CDR3, as DNA: TGTGCCAGCAGCTCGGGACTACGTAATTCACCCCTCCACTTT. Its translation is CASSSGLRNSPLHF. V gene TRBV14 combines with J gene TRBJ1-6; D is perhaps TRBD1 (5 bases). The CDR3 contains 14 residues. The germline V gene has CDR1 SGHDN and CDR2 FVKESK. The V end was cut by 5 bases, the J end by 6 bases, with 11 bases between.

This clone occurred once. The chain employs TRBV9 and TRBJ1-2; 11 nucleotides match TRBD1. The CDR3 is 17 residues long. The germline V gene has CDR1 SGDLS and CDR2 YYNGEE. J gave up 1 base and V 5 bases, and 10 bases lay outside the gene matches. The CDR3 region is CASRPWTGGLNNYGYTF. For the CDR3, the DNA is TGTGCCAGCAGGCCTTGGACAGGGGGCCTCAATAACTATGGCTACACCTTC. Full variable domain (missing parts from reference TRBV9 and TRBJ1-2): DSGVTQTPKHLITATGQRVTLRCSPRSGDLSVYWYQQSLDQGLQFLIQYYNGEERAKGNILERFSAQQFPDLHSELNLSSLELGDSALYFCASRPWTGGLNNYGYTFGSGTRLTVV.

This clone was detected a few times. This chain connects TRBV12-5 to TRBJ2-1; D possibly corresponds to TRBD1 (8 bases). Germline loops: CDR1 LGHNT, CDR2 FRNRAP. This CDR3 spans 15 amino acids. V was cut by 1 base and J by 8 bases, with 15 bases left in between. CDR3 bases: TGTGCTAGTGGTTTGGGGACAGGGAGGGCGGATGAGCAGTTCTTC. Translating it yields CASGLGTGRADEQFF.

This clone was detected a few times. The genes are TRBV7-9 and TRBJ2-7, with D unclear. Germline V CDR1 and CDR2: SEHNR, FQNEAQ (reference sequence). The V and J ends lost 1 base and 2 bases respectively, with 6 bases between them. The CDR3 extends over 13 amino acids. The CDR3 DNA follows: TGTGCCAGCAGCTTAGTTCAAACCTACGAGCAGTACTTC. Translation: CASSLVQTYEQYF.

V is TRBV30 and J is TRBJ1-3; D gene ambiguous. The germline V and J ends were trimmed by 2 bases and 5 bases, with 4 bases remaining between them. The CDR3 sequence is 11 residues long. Germline lookup yields CDR1 GTSNPN and CDR2 SVGIG (reference sequence). The CDR3 loop is CAWSFRNTIYF. The CDR3, as DNA: TGTGCCTGGAGTTTCAGAAACACCATATATTTT.